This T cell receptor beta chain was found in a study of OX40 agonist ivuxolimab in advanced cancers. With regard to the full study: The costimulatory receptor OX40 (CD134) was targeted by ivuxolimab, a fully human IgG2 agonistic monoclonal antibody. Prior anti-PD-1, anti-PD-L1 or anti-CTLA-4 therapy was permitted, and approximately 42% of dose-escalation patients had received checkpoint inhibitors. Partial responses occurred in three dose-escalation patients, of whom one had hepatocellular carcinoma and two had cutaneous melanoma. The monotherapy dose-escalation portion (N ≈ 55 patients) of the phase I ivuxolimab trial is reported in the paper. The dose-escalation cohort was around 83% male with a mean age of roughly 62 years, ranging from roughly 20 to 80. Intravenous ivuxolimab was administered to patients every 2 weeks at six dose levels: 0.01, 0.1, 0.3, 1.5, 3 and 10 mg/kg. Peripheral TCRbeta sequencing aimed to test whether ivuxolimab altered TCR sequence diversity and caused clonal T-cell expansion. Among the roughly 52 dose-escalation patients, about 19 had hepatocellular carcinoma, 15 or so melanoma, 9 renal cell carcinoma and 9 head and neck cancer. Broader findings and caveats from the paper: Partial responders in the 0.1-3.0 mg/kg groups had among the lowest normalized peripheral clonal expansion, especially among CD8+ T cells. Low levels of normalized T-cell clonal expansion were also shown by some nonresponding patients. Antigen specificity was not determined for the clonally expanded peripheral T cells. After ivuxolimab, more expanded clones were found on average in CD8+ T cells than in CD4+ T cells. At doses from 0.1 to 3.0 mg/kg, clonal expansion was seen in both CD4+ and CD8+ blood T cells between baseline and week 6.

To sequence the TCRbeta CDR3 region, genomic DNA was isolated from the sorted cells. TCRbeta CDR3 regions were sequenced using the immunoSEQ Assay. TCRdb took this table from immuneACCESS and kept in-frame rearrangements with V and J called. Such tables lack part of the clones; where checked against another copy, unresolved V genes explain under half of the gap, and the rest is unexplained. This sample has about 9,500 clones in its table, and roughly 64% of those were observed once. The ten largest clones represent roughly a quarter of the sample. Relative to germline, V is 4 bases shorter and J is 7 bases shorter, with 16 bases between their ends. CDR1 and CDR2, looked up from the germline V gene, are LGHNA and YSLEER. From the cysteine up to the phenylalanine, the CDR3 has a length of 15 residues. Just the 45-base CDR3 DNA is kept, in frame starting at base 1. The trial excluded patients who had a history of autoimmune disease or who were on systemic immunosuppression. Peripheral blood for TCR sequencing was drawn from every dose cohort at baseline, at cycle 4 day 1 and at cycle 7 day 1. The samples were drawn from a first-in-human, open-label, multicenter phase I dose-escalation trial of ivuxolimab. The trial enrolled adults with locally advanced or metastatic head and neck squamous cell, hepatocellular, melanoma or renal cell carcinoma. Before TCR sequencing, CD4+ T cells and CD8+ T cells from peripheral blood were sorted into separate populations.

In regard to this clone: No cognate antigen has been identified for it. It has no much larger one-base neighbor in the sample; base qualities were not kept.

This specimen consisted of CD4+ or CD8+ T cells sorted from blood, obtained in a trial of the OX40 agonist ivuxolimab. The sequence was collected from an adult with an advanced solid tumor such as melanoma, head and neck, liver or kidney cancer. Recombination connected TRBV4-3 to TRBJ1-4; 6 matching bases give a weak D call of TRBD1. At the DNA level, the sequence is TGCGCCAGCAGCCCGTGGAGGGGGGACGCTGAAAAACTGTTTTTT. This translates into CASSPWRGDAEKLFF.